One and the same sample provided the 18 T cell receptor beta chains below, sequenced in a study of post-analysis software for immune sequencing data. Study-wide findings and caveats: When patients were compared with controls, about 5 TRBV segments were more frequent, TRBV5-6, TRBV5-1 and TRBV20-1 among them.

TCR beta cDNA libraries had unique molecular identifiers. TCRdb independently ran MiXCR on the PCR reads; one entry per CDR3 protein. Of about 540,000 distinct CDR3 sequences listed, 34% were seen once; the top ten hold approximately 6%. Their cognate antigens are unknown. Sequenced material: blood. Source of these receptors: a girl aged 2-17 years with multiple sclerosis.

To note about this clonotype: A much larger clone lies one base from this, so it may be a read error. The chain employs TRBV10-3 and TRBJ2-5, with 8 positions matching TRBD1. Losses at the gene ends were 4 bases for V and 11 bases for J; bases not matched to a gene: 18. CDR1 and CDR2 from the germline V gene are ENHRY and SYGVKD. The CDR3 is made up of 16 amino acids. The CDR3 loop reads CAISGQGRSWGNEQYF. The CDR3 region has the DNA TGTGCCATCAGTGGACAGGGGCGTTCTTGGGGCAATGAGCAGTACTTC.

The chain recombines TRBV12-3 or TRBV12-4 with TRBJ1-2; D is undetermined. The CDR3 covers 14 residues. Trimming pared 8 bases from V and 0 bases from J, leaving 13 bases between. The CDR3, as DNA: TGTGCCAGCTCTCGGCTAGAATCTAACTATGGCTACACCTTC. Translation gives CASSRLESNYGYTF.

This clonotype was counted between two and nine times. The chain couples TRBV3-1 to TRBJ1-1, with unresolved D. The CDR3 has 13 residues. CDR1 is LGHDT and CDR2 is YNNKEL in the germline V gene (reference sequence). Trimming took off 0 bases at V and 6 bases at J, with 8 bases between the two ends. The CDR3 protein is CASSQDRRAEAFF. For the CDR3, the DNA is TGTGCCAGCAGCCAAGACAGGAGGGCTGAAGCTTTCTTT.

This chain joins TRBV27 and TRBJ2-5, with D unclear. Deletions cut 5 bases from V and 4 bases from J, with 14 bases between. This CDR3 is built from 14 residues. CDR1 MNHEY and CDR2 SMNVEV come from the germline V gene (reference sequence). CDR3 protein: CASSPAGVRETQYF. The CDR3 DNA sequence: TGTGCCAGCAGTCCCGCCGGCGTAAGAGAGACCCAGTACTTC.

The chain links TRBV5-1 to TRBJ2-5; 9 positions agree with TRBD2. This CDR3 is 16 amino acids long. Germline V gene lookup returns CDR1 SGHRS and CDR2 YFSETQ. J was trimmed by 11 bases and V by 4 bases; bases with no gene match: 18. The CDR3 spells CASSVFAGGQGNEQYF. The CDR3 DNA follows: TGCGCCAGCAGCGTCTTTGCGGGGGGGCAAGGGAATGAGCAGTACTTC.

The chain has TRBV11-1 and TRBJ1-3; D is undetermined. The V gene's germline CDR1 is SGHAT and CDR2 FQDESV (reference sequence). V was shortened by 2 bases and J by 0 bases, with 26 bases between the two germline ends. The CDR3 runs to 21 residues. The CDR3 is CASSLPEAPWQRFPSGNTIYF. The CDR3 DNA follows: TGTGCCAGCAGCTTACCAGAGGCCCCCTGGCAGCGCTTCCCCTCTGGAAACACCATATATTTT.

This clonotype occurred a few times. V and J are TRBV18 and TRBJ1-2; the D is unclear. V was cut by 3 bases and J by 4 bases, with 12 bases left in between. CDR3 length: 14 residues. Germline CDR1 and CDR2: KGHSH and LQKENI. Here the CDR3 DNA reads TGTGCCAGCTCACCCCTTACAGAAATCTATGGCTACACCTTC. This translates into CASSPLTEIYGYTF.

The J gene is TRBJ2-3, the V gene TRBV20-1; a weak D match, TRBD1 (5 bases). The CDR3 covers 18 residues. The germline V gene encodes CDR1 DFQATT and CDR2 SNEGSKA (reference sequence). V gave up 6 bases and J gave up 2 bases, with 27 bases separating them. CDR3: CSASPGLGQATVTDTQYF. DNA for the CDR3: TGCAGTGCCTCCCCCGGTCTCGGCCAGGCGACAGTCACAGATACGCAGTATTTT.

V is TRBV14 and J is TRBJ2-7; no clear D gene. With the DNA end fitting TRBJ2-5 better, the J assignment may be wrong. Per germline, CDR1 SGHDN and CDR2 FVKESK. This CDR3 is 13 amino acids long. The CDR3 here is CASSQRLLETQYF. The DNA of the CDR3 is TGTGCCAGCAGCCAACGGCTGTTGGAGACCCAGTACTTC.

This clonotype has just a few counts. The chain employs TRBV29-1 and TRBJ1-1; the D is unclear. The CDR3 covers 12 residues. Trimming removed 1 base from V and 11 bases from J, with 14 bases in between. The V gene's germline CDR1 is SQVTM and CDR2 ANQGSEA. The CDR3 bases are TGCAGCGTTGAAGTGTCACCCGGGAAGGCTTTCTTT. It is translated as CSVEVSPGKAFF.

CDR3: CASSGGLGYGYTF. DNA of the CDR3: TGTGCCAGCAGCGGAGGGTTAGGCTATGGCTACACCTTC. The chain recombines TRBV5-6 with TRBJ1-2; no reliable D call. V lost 4 bases and J lost 4, with 11 bases in between. Germline-derived CDR1 and CDR2 are SGHDT and YYEEEE. The CDR3 has 13 amino acids.

This clonotype was observed a few times. The DNA for the CDR3 is TGTGCCAGCAGCTTAGAGGAGCGACACGGGGAGCTGTTTTTT. It is translated as CASSLEERHGELFF. The J gene is TRBJ2-2, the V gene TRBV7-9, with D hard to call. V lost 1 base and J 7 bases, leaving 10 bases between the germline ends. The CDR3 covers 14 residues. CDR1 and CDR2 from the germline V gene are SEHNR and FQNEAQ (reference sequence). The whole variable domain, filled in from reference TRBV7-9 and TRBJ2-2, reads DTGVSQNPRHKITKRGQNVTFRCDPISEHNRLYWYRQTLGQGPEFLTYFQNEAQLEKSRLLSDRFSAERPKGSFSTLEIQRTEQGDSAMYLCASSLEERHGELFFGEGSRLTVL.

CDR3 nucleotide sequence: TGTGCCAGCAGTTGGTTAAGGGGGCCGAGCACAGATACGCAGTATTTT. This encodes CASSWLRGPSTDTQYF. This sequence joins TRBV12-3 or TRBV12-4 and TRBJ2-3; 7 bases are a match to TRBD1. V lost 4 bases to trimming and J lost 0 bases; unmatched junction nucleotides: 7. This CDR3 has 16 amino acids.

V is TRBV5-1 and J is TRBJ2-1; D uncertain. From germline, CDR1 is SGHRS and CDR2 YFSETQ. V was cut by 0 bases and J by 5 bases, with 12 bases left in between. The CDR3 consists of 15 residues. CDR3 region: CASSLGAAANNEQFF. Here the CDR3 DNA reads TGCGCCAGCAGCTTGGGGGCGGCCGCTAACAATGAGCAGTTCTTC.

Written as DNA, the CDR3 is TGTGCCAGCAGAGCACAGGTCCTGAACACTGAAGCTTTCTTT. It codes for CASRAQVLNTEAFF. V gene TRBV5-8 combines with J gene TRBJ1-1, with D perhaps TRBD1 (5 bases). V lost 5 bases and J lost 0, with 11 bases in between. Germline CDR1 SGHTS, CDR2 YDEGEE. This CDR3 spans 14 amino acids.

This clonotype was counted between two and nine times. The CDR3 sequence: CSVYGGGGFGGIQYF. The CDR3 region has the DNA TGCAGTGTGTATGGGGGGGGAGGTTTTGGCGGCATTCAGTACTTC. The V gene is TRBV20-1, the J gene TRBJ2-4; 7 bases match TRBD2. This CDR3 comprises 15 residues. Per germline, CDR1 DFQATT and CDR2 SNEGSKA (reference sequence). With V trimmed by 7 bases and J by 9 bases, 18 bases remained unmatched.

The chain uses TRBV3-1 and TRBJ2-7; 7 bases fit TRBD2. Looked up from germline, CDR1 is LGHDT and CDR2 is YNNKEL (reference sequence). This CDR3 spans 19 amino acids. Unmatched junction bases numbered 17, after V lost 0 bases and J lost 3 bases. The CDR3 DNA follows: TGTGCCAGCAGCCAAGATGCTCCCCTGGTTGCGGGGGACCTCTACGAGCAGTACTTC. The encoded protein is CASSQDAPLVAGDLYEQYF.

This chain connects TRBV5-1 to TRBJ2-7, with D possibly TRBD1 on 5 matching bases. The CDR3 length is 13 residues. CDR1 is SGHRS, CDR2 YFSETQ, per germline. V was clipped by 0 bases and J by 6 bases, with 10 bases between them. The DNA for the CDR3 is TGCGCCAGCAGCTTGGCAGGGCGAAGCGAGCAGTACTTC. Its protein is CASSLAGRSEQYF.